A selection of T cell receptor beta chains follows, all from one sample in a study of blood T cell repertoires in COVID-19. The table came from immunoSEQ multiplex PCR; TCRdb's copy has only in-frame clones and leaves some out. The sample has over 150,000 clones, around 83% seen once; the top ten hold 6% to 6.5%. The sequenced sample consisted of PBMCs or T cells enriched from blood (not recorded which). These receptors came from a man in his forties who had recovered from COVID-19. CDR3s include the opening cysteine and the closing phenylalanine or tryptophan. Fields, in order: D gene, J gene, V gene, clone size, CDR3 protein, CDR3 DNA. The D gene is left open where the match is weak. A row's size may be missing; if present it is once, few, many or a size class.

>TRBD1|TRBJ1-4|TRBV28|.
CASSLADRVANEKLFF
TGTGCCAGCAGTTTAGCTGACAGGGTGGCTAATGAAAAACTGTTTTTT
>TRBD1|TRBJ2-3|TRBV10-1|.
CASSDSVQGVEYF
TGCGCCAGCAGTGATAGTGTCCAGGGGGTGGAATATTTT
>.|TRBJ1-5|TRBV28|.
CASSLPVQGSTQPQHF
TGTGCCAGCAGTCTACCCGTACAGGGTAGCACTCAGCCCCAGCATTTT
>.|TRBJ2-3|TRBV4-1|once
CASSQAEASTDTQYF
TGCGCCAGCAGCCAAGCTGAAGCGAGCACAGATACGCAGTATTTT
>.|TRBJ1-5|TRBV27|.
CASSLWGGGGYDSNQPQHF
TGTGCCAGCAGTTTATGGGGGGGCGGCGGTTATGATAGCAATCAGCCCCAGCATTTT
>.|TRBJ1-5|TRBV19|.
CASSFNGQPQHF
TGTGCCAGTTCCTTTAACGGTCAGCCCCAGCATTTT
>TRBD2|TRBJ2-7|TRBV15|.
CATSQNLGGRIDEQYF
TGTGCCACCAGTCAAAACCTGGGCGGGAGGATCGACGAGCAGTACTTC
>TRBD1|TRBJ1-2|TRBV11-1|.
CASSFRQGHYGYTF
TGTGCCAGCAGCTTTCGACAGGGCCACTATGGCTACACCTTC
>TRBD2|TRBJ2-7|TRBV10-2|.
CASSERRGISYEQYF
TGCGCCAGCAGTGAGAGGCGGGGGATCTCCTACGAGCAGTACTTC
>TRBD1|TRBJ2-7|TRBV28|.
CASSSETGGYF
TGTGCCAGCAGTTCAGAGACAGGGGGCTACTTC
>.|TRBJ2-1|TRBV7-8|.
CASGLLTAAATNEQFF
TGTGCCAGCGGTTTACTAACCGCGGCCGCCACCAATGAGCAGTTCTTC
>TRBD2|TRBJ2-2|TRBV4-1|.
CASSGLAPGELFF
TGCGCCAGCAGCGGACTAGCACCTGGGGAGCTGTTTTTT
>.|TRBJ2-1|TRBV7-2|once
CATTRNRGDNEQFF
TGTGCCACAACGCGAAACCGGGGTGACAATGAGCAGTTCTTC
>.|TRBJ2-1|TRBV30|.
CAWSASLVGEQFF
TGTGCCTGGAGTGCGTCACTAGTCGGTGAGCAGTTCTTC
>TRBD1|TRBJ1-2|TRBV19|.
CASQGDSGYGYTF
TGTGCCAGCCAGGGGGATTCTGGCTATGGCTACACCTTC
>.|TRBJ1-2|TRBV5-8|.
CASSSGVGYTF
TGTGCCAGCAGCTCAGGGGTTGGCTACACCTTC
>.|TRBJ1-1|TRBV29-1|.
CSVSQGPDTEAFF
TGCAGCGTTTCACAGGGCCCCGACACTGAAGCTTTCTTT
>TRBD1|TRBJ1-3|TRBV12-5|once
CASGPDRGEGNTIYF
TGTGCTAGTGGTCCTGACAGGGGGGAAGGAAACACCATATATTTT
>.|TRBJ1-2|TRBV27|once
CASSPLTGGLQLNYGYTF
TGTGCCAGCAGTCCCCTCACTGGGGGCCTACAGCTTAACTATGGCTACACCTTC
>.|TRBJ1-1|TRBV4-1|.
CASSQVRGQGGDTEAFF
TGCGCCAGCAGCCAAGTAAGAGGGCAGGGCGGGGACACTGAAGCTTTCTTT
>.|TRBJ1-1|TRBV30|.
CAWKRAADTEAFF
TGTGCCTGGAAGAGGGCCGCCGACACTGAAGCTTTCTTT
>.|TRBJ1-1|TRBV10-3|.
CAISQGGGKGTEAFF
TGTGCCATCTCCCAGGGCGGAGGGAAGGGCACTGAAGCTTTCTTT
>.|TRBJ1-5|TRBV4-1|once
CASSQRQLYSNQPQHF
TGCGCCAGCAGCCAGAGGCAGTTGTATAGCAATCAGCCCCAGCATTTT
>.|TRBJ2-1|TRBV28|.
CASSLANRVSNSYNEQFF
TGTGCCAGCAGTTTAGCTAACAGGGTATCTAATTCCTACAATGAGCAGTTCTTC
>.|TRBJ2-1|TRBV3-1/TRBV3-2|once
CASSQEMVSGSEQFF
TGTGCCAGCAGCCAAGAAATGGTCAGCGGCTCTGAGCAGTTCTTC
>.|TRBJ2-2|TRBV28|.
CASRLGGAAGELFF
TGTGCCAGCAGGTTGGGCGGGGCGGCCGGGGAGCTGTTTTTT
>.|TRBJ2-3|TRBV28|.
CASYSAGGTDTQYF
TGTGCCAGCTACTCGGCAGGGGGCACAGATACGCAGTATTTT
>TRBD1|TRBJ1-2|TRBV19|.
CASSFDRGPYGYTF
TGTGCCAGTAGTTTCGACAGGGGACCATATGGCTACACCTTC
>TRBD1|TRBJ1-6|TRBV28|.
CASSAAGTDNSPLHF
TGTGCCAGCAGTGCCGCCGGGACAGATAATTCACCCCTCCACTTT
>.|TRBJ1-2|TRBV5-6|.
CASRAPGLANYGYTF
TGTGCCAGCAGGGCACCCGGCCTAGCTAACTATGGCTACACCTTC
>TRBD1|TRBJ1-1|TRBV5-1|.
CASSLYRTGGRLGTEAFF
TGCGCCAGCAGCTTGTACAGGACAGGGGGCCGTCTGGGCACTGAAGCTTTCTTT
>TRBD1|TRBJ1-1|TRBV24-1|.
CATRGQGGTEAFF
TGTGCCACCAGGGGACAGGGGGGCACTGAAGCTTTCTTT
>.|TRBJ1-4|TRBV6-5|.
CASRDHRAVNEKLFF
TGTGCCAGCAGGGACCACAGGGCTGTTAATGAAAAACTGTTTTTT
>TRBD1|TRBJ1-2|TRBV11-3|few
CASSLDIQGAGYGYTF
TGTGCCAGCAGCTTAGATATTCAGGGGGCCGGTTATGGCTACACCTTC
>TRBD1|TRBJ2-7|TRBV27|.
CASSLLGDRTYEQYF
TGTGCCAGCAGTTTATTAGGGGACAGAACCTACGAGCAGTACTTC
>TRBD1|TRBJ2-7|TRBV27|once
CASSSSGTAITYEQYF
TGTGCCAGCAGTTCTTCCGGGACAGCCATCACCTACGAGCAGTACTTC
>.|TRBJ2-1|TRBV9|.
CASSVAQNSEQFF
TGTGCCAGCAGCGTAGCTCAGAATTCTGAGCAGTTCTTC
>.|TRBJ2-1|TRBV7-3|.
CASSLGRNNEQFF
TGTGCCAGCAGCTTGGGCCGAAACAATGAGCAGTTCTTC
>.|TRBJ1-4|TRBV30|.
CAWTRGEKLFF
TGTGCCTGGACCCGGGGTGAAAAACTGTTTTTT
>.|TRBJ1-2|TRBV5-4|.
CASSYAGSSDYGYTF
TGTGCCAGCAGCTACGCCGGATCCAGCGACTATGGCTACACCTTC
>TRBD1|TRBJ2-7|TRBV12-3/TRBV12-4|.
CASSLARQGAPYF
TGTGCCAGCAGTTTAGCCCGACAGGGTGCTCCGTACTTC
>.|TRBJ2-7|TRBV19|.
CASSTYGTFSYEQYF
TGTGCCAGTAGTACTTACGGGACTTTCTCCTACGAGCAGTACTTC
>.|TRBJ1-2|TRBV14|.
CASSQNPGVGYTF
TGTGCCAGCAGCCAAAACCCCGGGGTTGGCTACACCTTC